This TCR beta chain was profiled in a study of blood T cell repertoires in COVID-19. Study overall: COVID-19 samples from acute and convalescent phases originated in the United States, Italy and Spain. Sample material is recorded as cDNA or gDNA derived from T cells, B-cell-depleted T cells, or PBMCs.

The CDR3 spans 14 residues. V was clipped by 11 bases and J by 6 bases, with 22 bases between them. CDR1 is LNHDA, CDR2 SQIVND, per germline (reference sequence). As processed by the authors: Estimation of nucleated cell counts relied on the amplification of reference gene primers. Using immunoSEQ multiplex PCR, the repertoire was profiled, and TCRdb retains in-frame clones only, with some absent. V and J calls and clone size come straight from that table; D and trimming were deduced from the DNA. The table shows about 310,000 clones, with roughly 90% occurring only once. Recruited during active infection, patients (from Seattle) were subsequently followed longitudinally.

The V call is TRBV19, the J call TRBJ1-2; D possibly corresponds to TRBD1 (6 bases). The sequence was obtained from a woman aged 25-40 years with COVID-19, enrolled during active disease. The sequenced sample consisted of peripheral blood. CDR3 loop: CASATGGATHGYTF. The CDR3 nucleotides are TGTGCCTCCGCTACGGGGGGCGCGACGCATGGCTACACCTTC.